This paragraph reports one T cell receptor (beta chain). Its target is unknown. This record belongs to a study of cytomegalovirus exposure and HLA in healthy donors. CDR3 size: 15 residues. V was pared by 7 bases and J by 0 bases, with 13 bases between. Germline V CDR1 and CDR2: SEHNR, FQNEAQ (reference sequence). In the PCR, 60 Vbeta and 13 Jbeta primers were used. The data were produced by immunoSEQ multiplex PCR, yet TCRdb's version contains in-frame clones alone and is incomplete. The sample has approximately 170,000 clones; about 80% are singletons. Study-level findings and limits: TCR beta V- and J-gene trimming was later associated with a missense DCLRE1C variant.

The source is a woman aged 50 to 65 in good health and CMV-seronegative. What was sequenced was PBMCs. V gene TRBV7-9 combines with J gene TRBJ2-1; D unclear. The DNA of the CDR3 is TGTGCCAGCACCCCCCGAGGCAGCTCCTACAATGAGCAGTTCTTC. Its translation is CASTPRGSSYNEQFF. The complete variable domain, with remaining parts taken from reference TRBV7-9 and TRBJ2-1, reads DTGVSQNPRHKITKRGQNVTFRCDPISEHNRLYWYRQTLGQGPEFLTYFQNEAQLEKSRLLSDRFSAERPKGSFSTLEIQRTEQGDSAMYLCASTPRGSSYNEQFFGPGTRLTVL.